The 5 T cell receptor beta chains in this list originate from one sample, sequenced in a study of blood T cell repertoires in COVID-19. Generated by immunoSEQ multiplex PCR, the TCRdb table keeps only in-frame clones and is missing some. The sample lists some 200,000 clones, around 84% occurring once. Specimen: peripheral blood. Receptors originate from a middle-aged man who had recovered from COVID-19.

The CDR3 DNA reads TGCGCCAGCAGCCAGGTCTCCAATTTAGGGGAAAAGACCCAGTACTTC. Its protein is CASSQVSNLGEKTQYF. The chain couples TRBV4-1 to TRBJ2-5, with D possibly matching TRBD1 (5 bases). CDR1 and CDR2 (germline): MGHRA, YSYEKL. The CDR3 consists of 16 residues. V was cut by 3 bases and J by 6 bases, with 20 bases left in between.

The chain links TRBV10-3 to TRBJ1-1; no clear D gene. This CDR3 is built from 14 residues. Germline CDR1 is ENHRY and CDR2 is SYGVKD. V was trimmed by 4 bases and J by 1 base, leaving 10 bases between them. The CDR3 loop reads CAISARVENTEAFF. CDR3 bases: TGTGCCATCAGTGCGAGGGTCGAGAACACTGAAGCTTTCTTT.

The chain is built from TRBV19 and TRBJ1-4; D not certain. This CDR3 is 14 amino acids long. Germline V gene data show CDR1 as LNHDA and CDR2 as SQIVND (reference sequence). V gave up 3 bases and J gave up 5 bases, with 10 bases separating them. This chain's CDR3 is CASSMGQVNEKLFF. CDR3 nucleotide sequence: TGTGCCAGTAGTATGGGCCAGGTGAATGAAAAACTGTTTTTT.

This chain uses TRBV29-1 with TRBJ1-1, with TRBD1 matching 8 bases. Germline V gene lookup returns CDR1 SQVTM and CDR2 ANQGSEA. With V trimmed by 6 bases and J by 4 bases, 10 bases remained unmatched. This CDR3 comprises 14 residues. The CDR3 sequence is CSVLTTTGGTEAFF. The CDR3 DNA is TGCAGCGTGCTAACAACCACAGGGGGCACTGAAGCTTTCTTT.

V gene TRBV7-2 combines with J gene TRBJ1-5; D ambiguous. The germline V gene has CDR1 SGHTA and CDR2 FQGNSA. The CDR3 is 16 amino acids. Trimming took off 6 bases at V and 1 base at J, with 16 bases between the two ends. The CDR3 reads CASSPDISGSNQPQHF. The CDR3 DNA is TGTGCCAGCAGTCCTGACATCTCGGGGAGCAATCAGCCCCAGCATTTT.